This passage covers 18 T cell receptor beta chains from one sample sequenced in a study of lymphopenia after photon versus proton radiotherapy. The table came from immunoSEQ multiplex PCR; TCRdb's copy has only in-frame clones and leaves some out. This sample yields about 65,000 clones, of which 87% are seen a single time; 10% to 14% belongs to the top ten. The sequenced sample was peripheral blood, obtained from a patient treated with proton-based radiotherapy. These receptor sequences come from an older man with esophageal cancer.

The gene calls are TRBV5-5 and TRBJ1-4, with D uncertain. The CDR3 has 13 residues. V lost 0 bases to trimming and J lost 13 bases, with 13 bases between them. Germline V CDR1 and CDR2: SGHKS, YYEKEE (reference sequence). This CDR3 reads CASSLDPTTLLFF. The DNA for the CDR3 is TGTGCCAGCAGCTTGGATCCCACCACCTTACTGTTTTTT.

The chain combines TRBV7-2 with TRBJ2-2; D gene ambiguous. CDR1 and CDR2 (germline): SGHTA, FQGNSA. Deletions cut 5 bases from V and 1 base from J, with 14 bases between. The CDR3 loop spans 16 amino acids. The CDR3 bases are TGTGCCAGCAGCCCGCAGAGGCTAAGGAACACCGGGGAGCTGTTTTTT. Encoded protein: CASSPQRLRNTGELFF. The full variable domain, rest sourced from reference TRBV7-2 and TRBJ2-2, is GAGVSQSPSNKVTEKGKDVELRCDPISGHTALYWYRQSLGQGLEFLIYFQGNSAPDKSGLPSDRFSAERTGGSVSTLTIQRTQQEDSAVYLCASSPQRLRNTGELFFGEGSRLTVL.

Remarks on this clone: The junction and the germline gene differ at one end; a read error may be behind it. The V gene is TRBV5-1, the J gene TRBJ2-1; D unclear. CDR1 and CDR2 from the germline V gene are SGHRS and YFSETQ. The CDR3 runs to 13 residues. The CDR3 region has the DNA TGCGCCAGCAGCCTCTTCCAGTACACTGAGCAGTTCTTC. This codes for CASSLFQYTEQFF.

In DNA form, the CDR3 reads TGCGCCAGCAGCCAGGGCGCCGGGACAGGGCGCTACGAGCAGTACTTC. Translation: CASSQGAGTGRYEQYF. This chain joins TRBV4-3 and TRBJ2-7, with 9 positions matching TRBD1. V shed 3 bases and J 3 bases; nucleotides not matched to a gene: 9. Per the germline V gene, CDR1 is LGHNA and CDR2 is YSLEER. The CDR3 runs to 16 residues.

The gene calls are TRBV2 and TRBJ2-3; 8 bases map to TRBD1. The V segment lost 7 bases and the J segment 4 bases; nucleotides outside the gene matches: 7. CDR1 and CDR2 from the germline V gene are SNHLY and FYNNEI. The CDR3 runs 14 residues. The CDR3 protein is CASTPGQGADTQYF. CDR3 DNA: TGTGCCAGCACCCCCGGACAGGGTGCAGATACGCAGTATTTT. The full variable domain, completed using reference TRBV2 and TRBJ2-3, is EPEVTQTPSHQVTQMGQEVILRCVPISNHLYFYWYRQILGQKVEFLVSFYNNEISEKSEIFDDQFSVERPDGSNFTLKIRSTKLEDSAMYFCASTPGQGADTQYFGPGTRLTVL.

This sequence joins TRBV27 and TRBJ2-1; D could derive from TRBD1 or TRBD2 (6 bases each). Germline lookup yields CDR1 MNHEY and CDR2 SMNVEV (reference sequence). The CDR3 contains 16 residues. The germline V and J ends were trimmed by 2 bases and 7 bases, with 18 bases remaining between them. In nucleotides, the CDR3 is TGTGCCAGCAGTTTACCCGGGACCCGGAGGGGGAATGAGCAGTTCTTC. Its translation: CASSLPGTRRGNEQFF.

CDR3 sequence reads: CASSLGVNQPQHF. CDR3 in DNA: TGTGCCAGCAGCTTAGGGGTCAATCAGCCCCAGCATTTT. The chain recombines TRBV7-2 with TRBJ1-5; D gene uncertain. V gave up 1 base and J gave up 3 bases, with 4 bases separating them. CDR1 SGHTA and CDR2 FQGNSA come from the germline V gene. CDR3 length equals 13 residues.

This sequence joins TRBV19 and TRBJ1-2, with D maybe TRBD1 (6 bases). This CDR3 is built from 15 residues. Germline CDR1 reads LNHDA; CDR2 reads SQIVND (reference sequence). V was clipped by 6 bases and J by 7 bases, with 21 bases between them. Here the CDR3 reads CASRWLQGKPGGYTF. The CDR3 nucleotides read TGTGCCAGTAGGTGGCTACAGGGCAAACCTGGTGGCTACACCTTC.

The chain recombines TRBV6-5 with TRBJ2-1; D is perhaps TRBD1 or TRBD2 (5 bases each). The germline V and J ends were trimmed by 0 bases and 15 bases, with 12 bases remaining between them. The CDR3 length is 12 residues. The germline V gene encodes CDR1 MNHEY and CDR2 SVGAGI. The CDR3: CASSYSRDVLFF. CDR3 nucleotide sequence: TGTGCCAGCAGTTACTCCCGGGACGTTTTGTTCTTC.

V usage is TRBV6-5 and J usage is TRBJ1-5; TRBD1 is a possible D gene (5 bases). The V end was cut by 7 bases, the J end by 11 bases, with 15 bases between. This CDR3 contains 12 residues. Germline lookup yields CDR1 MNHEY and CDR2 SVGAGI. As DNA, the CDR3 is TGTGCCAGCAACGACCGGGGGGAGACCCAGCATTTT. Translating it yields CASNDRGETQHF.

This rearrangement joins TRBV7-2 to TRBJ2-5; no firm D call. Trimming pared 0 bases from V and 0 bases from J, leaving 5 bases between. This CDR3 region has 14 residues. The germline V gene encodes CDR1 SGHTA and CDR2 FQGNSA. CDR3 nucleotides: TGTGCCAGCAGCTTAGCAGCGTACCAAGAGACCCAGTACTTC. Translating gives CASSLAAYQETQYF.

This sequence joins TRBV4-2 and TRBJ1-5; no clear D gene. V was trimmed by 0 bases and J by 6 bases, leaving 6 bases between them. The CDR3 length is 13 residues. CDR1 is LGHNA and CDR2 is YNFKEQ in the germline V gene. The CDR3 bases are TGTGCCAGCAGCCAAGAATTGGTTCAGCCCCAGCATTTT. Its protein product is CASSQELVQPQHF.

The V call is TRBV6-5, the J call TRBJ2-1; D is uncertain. Germline-derived CDR1 and CDR2 are MNHEY and SVGAGI. Trimming removed 2 bases from V and 4 bases from J, with 12 bases in between. The CDR3 spans 15 residues. The CDR3 protein is CASSYEVGVYNEQFF. DNA of the CDR3: TGTGCCAGCAGTTACGAAGTCGGAGTGTACAATGAGCAGTTCTTC.

The CDR3 nucleotides read TGCGCCAGCAGCGCCCCGTGGGGGGCAACTGAAGCTTTCTTT. As protein: CASSAPWGATEAFF. The V and J genes are TRBV5-1 and TRBJ1-1, with D perhaps TRBD1 (6 bases). Germline V gene sequence: CDR1 SGHRS, CDR2 YFSETQ. The CDR3 is 14 residues long. Trimming pared 4 bases from V and 5 bases from J, leaving 15 bases between.

The chain recombines TRBV9 with TRBJ2-5; maybe TRBD1 (6 bases). The J call may be wrong; the DNA end is better matched by TRBJ2-7. CDR3 size: 15 residues. Germline V gene sequence: CDR1 SGDLS, CDR2 YYNGEE. DNA of the CDR3: TGTGCCAGCTCGCGGGCGGTACAGGGTTTTTACGAGCAGTACTTC. Residues: CASSRAVQGFYEQYF.

This chain links TRBV5-5 with TRBJ2-5; no firm D call. The CDR3 runs to 17 residues. Per the germline V gene, CDR1 is SGHKS and CDR2 is YYEKEE (reference sequence). V was trimmed by 1 base and J by 2 bases, leaving 18 bases between them. In nucleotides, the CDR3 is TGTGCCAGCAGCTTGCGGAGTTCGACGGAAAGACAAGAGACCCAGTACTTC. Amino acids: CASSLRSSTERQETQYF.

This clone was detected once. The genes are TRBV6-6 and TRBJ2-7; D call uncertain. CDR1 is MNHNY, CDR2 SVGAGI, per germline (reference sequence). The CDR3 consists of 15 residues. V lost 2 bases and J 6 bases, leaving 17 bases between the germline ends. The CDR3 DNA sequence: TGTGCCAGCAGTTACCGGTCTCCTTGGGCTCCCGAGCAGTACTTC. The encoded protein is CASSYRSPWAPEQYF.

The chain employs TRBV2 and TRBJ2-5, with D possibly TRBD1 on 5 matching bases. Germline V gene lookup returns CDR1 SNHLY and CDR2 FYNNEI. V shed 2 bases and J shed 5 bases, with 15 bases lying between them. CDR3 size: 15 residues. CDR3 region: CASSETRAPLETQYF. In DNA form, the CDR3 reads TGTGCCAGCAGTGAAACCAGGGCGCCCCTGGAGACCCAGTACTTC.